One and the same sample provided the 19 T cell receptor beta chains below, sequenced in a study of blood T cell repertoires in COVID-19. Sequencing used immunoSEQ multiplex PCR; TCRdb keeps in-frame clones, though not all of them. The sample holds fewer than 200,000 clones; around 83% are singletons and the top ten take roughly 7.5%. The sample consisted of peripheral blood. Source of these receptors: a woman between 65 and 79 years old with COVID-19, enrolled during active disease.

This chain uses TRBV28 with TRBJ2-3; 10 bases are a match to TRBD2. V was pared by 4 bases and J by 3 bases, with 7 bases of the junction left unmatched. Germline V gene sequence: CDR1 MDHEN, CDR2 SYDVKM. CDR3 length equals 16 residues. CDR3 sequence: CASSSASGSETDTQYF. The CDR3, as DNA: TGTGCCAGCAGTTCTGCTAGCGGGAGTGAAACAGATACGCAGTATTTT.

The chain combines TRBV7-9 with TRBJ1-2, with TRBD1 matching over 10 bases. V was pared by 5 bases and J by 1 base, with 13 bases of the junction left unmatched. CDR1 is SEHNR and CDR2 is FQNEAQ in the germline V gene (reference sequence). The CDR3 runs to 18 residues. CDR3: CASSPMTGGRGYNYGYTF. CDR3 bases: TGTGCCAGCAGCCCGATGACAGGGGGCAGGGGATATAACTATGGCTACACCTTC.

J is TRBJ1-3 and V is TRBV21-1; the D call of TRBD1 is as the table states it, not checked on the DNA. TRBV21-1 counts as a pseudogene. CDR3 length equals 15 residues. Here the CDR3 DNA reads TGTGCCAGCAGCTGGTCAGGTTGCTCTGGAAACACCATATATTTT. Translation: CASSWSGCSGNTIYF.

This rearrangement joins TRBV4-3 to TRBJ2-5; possible D gene TRBD2, 5 bases. Germline CDR1 and CDR2: LGHNA and YSLEER. V lost 0 bases and J lost 1, with 12 bases in between. The CDR3 sequence is 16 residues long. As DNA, the CDR3 is TGCGCCAGCAGCCAAGATCTCGGACTGCTCCAAGAGACCCAGTACTTC. Amino acids: CASSQDLGLLQETQYF.

This clone appeared a single time. This chain uses TRBV5-1 with TRBJ2-7; 7 positions match TRBD2. V was clipped by 2 bases and J by 1 base; unmatched bases: 15. The CDR3 covers 18 residues. The germline gives CDR1 SGHRS, CDR2 YFSETQ. The CDR3 sequence: CASSLRYPPSGASYEQYF. DNA for the CDR3: TGCGCCAGCAGCTTAAGATACCCTCCCAGCGGGGCTTCCTACGAGCAGTACTTC.

CDR3 bases: TGTGCCAGCAGAGGCGGGGGCAGCGGCAATCAGCCCCAGCATTTT. Translation: CASRGGGSGNQPQHF. The chain combines TRBV28 with TRBJ1-5, with TRBD1 as a possible D gene (6 bases). Germline V gene data show CDR1 as MDHEN and CDR2 as SYDVKM. V lost 6 bases and J 2 bases, leaving 14 bases between the germline ends. This CDR3 has 15 residues.

The chain has TRBV15 and TRBJ2-5, with D possibly being TRBD2 (6 bases). V was shortened by 1 base and J by 5 bases, with 14 bases between the two germline ends. Germline V lookup: CDR1 LNHNV, CDR2 YYDKDF (reference sequence). CDR3 size: 15 residues. The CDR3 sequence is CATSRGSGLGETQYF. The CDR3 region has the DNA TGTGCCACCAGCAGAGGGAGCGGGTTGGGGGAGACCCAGTACTTC.

This clone appeared once. The J gene is TRBJ1-5, the V gene TRBV18, with a possible D match to TRBD1 (5 bases). The V gene's germline CDR1 is KGHSH and CDR2 LQKENI. V was cut by 5 bases and J by 2 bases, with 16 bases left in between. The length of the CDR3 is 16 residues. The CDR3 is CASSGVGGSGNQPQHF. For the CDR3, the DNA is TGTGCCAGCTCAGGGGTCGGGGGGAGTGGCAATCAGCCCCAGCATTTT.

The chain uses TRBV24-1 and TRBJ1-2; D gene uncertain. V dropped 9 bases and J dropped 2 bases, with 12 bases sitting between them. Germline loops: CDR1 KGHDR, CDR2 SFDVKD. This CDR3 spans 13 amino acids. DNA of the CDR3: TGTGCCACCCAGGATGCGGGGAACTATGGCTACACCTTC. Translated: CATQDAGNYGYTF.

The rearrangement uses TRBV19 and TRBJ1-2, with unresolved D. Germline assignment: CDR1 LNHDA and CDR2 SQIVND (reference sequence). CDR3 length: 14 amino acids. V gave up 3 bases and J gave up 5 bases, with 13 bases separating them. CDR3 DNA sequence: TGTGCCAGTAGTATTTCGGTAGTGTCATATGGCTACACCTTC. Translating it yields CASSISVVSYGYTF. Full variable domain (remainder filled in from reference TRBV19 and TRBJ1-2): DGGITQSPKYLFRKEGQNVTLSCEQNLNHDAMYWYRQDPGQGLRLIYYSQIVNDFQKGDIAEGYSVSREKKESFPLTVTSAQKNPTAFYLCASSISVVSYGYTFGSGTRLTVV.

This clone was found a few times. The gene calls are TRBV7-9 and TRBJ2-7, with 11 nucleotides matching TRBD2. The CDR3 consists of 16 residues. Germline lookup yields CDR1 SEHNR and CDR2 FQNEAQ (reference sequence). The V gene end was trimmed by 4 bases and the J gene end by 6 bases; junction bases not matched to a gene: 11. The CDR3 loop is CASSSTSGSSGREQYF. As DNA, the CDR3 is TGTGCCAGCAGCTCCACTAGCGGGAGCTCGGGTCGCGAGCAGTACTTC.

The chain has TRBV30 and TRBJ1-1; 7 nucleotides match TRBD1. Germline-derived CDR1 and CDR2 are GTSNPN and SVGIG (reference sequence). Trimming took 3 bases from V and 0 from J; bases not matched to a gene: 7. The CDR3 extends over 15 amino acids. The CDR3 sequence is CAWRNQRGLNTEAFF. CDR3 DNA: TGTGCCTGGAGGAACCAGAGGGGGCTGAACACTGAAGCTTTCTTT.

This sequence joins TRBV7-3 and TRBJ2-2, with D possibly TRBD1 on 6 matching bases. The CDR3 contains 14 residues. The ends were cut back, 4 bases at V and 6 bases at J, with 12 bases in the middle. Germline V gene sequence: CDR1 SGHTA, CDR2 FQGTGA. The CDR3 loop is CASSSTGGAGELFF. The CDR3 nucleotides read TGTGCCAGCAGCTCGACAGGAGGCGCCGGGGAGCTGTTTTTT. The full variable domain, rest sourced from reference TRBV7-3 and TRBJ2-2, is GAGVSQTPSNKVTEKGKYVELRCDPISGHTALYWYRQSLGQGPEFLIYFQGTGAADDSGLPNDRFFAVRPEGSVSTLKIQRTERGDSAVYLCASSSTGGAGELFFGEGSRLTVL.

The chain has TRBV9 and TRBJ2-7, with TRBD2 matching 14 bases. The CDR3 is 15 amino acids. The germline gives CDR1 SGDLS, CDR2 YYNGEE. V trimming: 3 bases; J trimming: 6 bases; junction bases outside the gene matches: 5. This CDR3 reads CASSGTSGRTREQYF. CDR3 bases: TGTGCCAGCAGCGGGACTAGCGGGAGGACCCGCGAGCAGTACTTC.

The CDR3 sequence is CASSQDMGRREPSYNEQFF. The CDR3 DNA follows: TGCGCCAGCAGCCAAGATATGGGTCGGCGGGAGCCATCCTACAATGAGCAGTTCTTC. The gene calls are TRBV4-1 and TRBJ2-1, with 7 bases identical to TRBD2. Germline V gives CDR1 MGHRA, CDR2 YSYEKL. This CDR3 comprises 19 residues. V was clipped by 0 bases and J by 1 base; unmatched bases: 12.

V usage is TRBV5-1 and J usage is TRBJ2-7; a possible D gene is TRBD1 (5 bases). Between the trimmed V and J ends, which lost 4 bases and 2 bases, there was a span of 16 bases. Germline V CDR1 and CDR2: SGHRS, YFSETQ. The CDR3 runs 15 residues. The CDR3 DNA reads TGCGCCAGCAGCCACGGTCAGGGTGGCCCCTACGAGCAGTACTTC. Protein product: CASSHGQGGPYEQYF.

The chain links TRBV18 to TRBJ1-1, with TRBD1 identical over 9 bases. V shed 4 bases, J shed 5 bases, and the junction held 2 bases outside the gene matches. The CDR3 totals 13 residues. In germline, CDR1 is KGHSH, CDR2 LQKENI. This CDR3 reads CASSQGQGTEAFF. The CDR3 region has the DNA TGTGCCAGCTCACAGGGACAGGGAACTGAAGCTTTCTTT.

The chain uses TRBV2 and TRBJ1-5; D possibly corresponds to TRBD1 (5 bases). Trimming left V 7 bases short and J 4 bases short, with 17 bases between. Germline CDR1 is SNHLY and CDR2 is FYNNEI. The length of the CDR3 is 15 residues. CDR3 protein: CASTVGRVRNQPQHF. The DNA of the CDR3 is TGTGCCAGCACAGTAGGCAGGGTCAGAAATCAGCCCCAGCATTTT.

The chain combines TRBV28 with TRBJ1-3; 7 bases fit TRBD1. V lost 4 bases and J lost 2; bases outside the gene matches: 2. The CDR3 consists of 14 residues. The germline V gene encodes CDR1 MDHEN and CDR2 SYDVKM. In DNA, the CDR3 is TGTGCCAGCAGTTCAGGGGGAGCTGGAAACACCATATATTTT. Amino acid sequence: CASSSGGAGNTIYF.